This T cell receptor (beta chain) derives from a study of shared clonotypes between healthy human individuals. Study-level results: Non-shared clonotypes were found to have lower generation probabilities than the clonotypes that were shared by all four of the sorted-subset donors. Tissues were not sampled, only blood, and their repertoires likely differ. The small donor group covered limited genetic and exposure diversity.

Unmatched junction bases numbered 9, after V lost 10 bases and J lost 2 bases. This CDR3 has 15 residues. CDR1 and CDR2 from the germline V gene are MDHEN and SYDVKM. Profiled with immunoSEQ multiplex PCR; TCRdb holds only in-frame clones, not every one. There are about 2.4 million clones in the sample; roughly 93% occur only once, and 0.36% lies in the top ten. Concerning this clone itself: Its specificity is not known.

This chain connects TRBV28 to TRBJ2-7; 12 bases agree with TRBD2. The sample consisted of naive CD4+ T cells from PBMCs. Described subset: CD45RA+ positively selected. The sequence was collected from a man younger than 30 in good health. Some clones in this sample may be carry-over from other donors' samples. The CDR3 loop is CAILTSGGFAYEQYF. CDR3 in DNA: TGTGCCATCCTGACTAGCGGGGGATTCGCCTACGAGCAGTACTTC.